Listed below are T cell receptor beta chains from one sample, sequenced in a study of early T cells in non-severe SARS-CoV-2 infection. MiXCR, applied by TCRdb to the 5' RACE reads, yields one record per CDR3 protein. The profile shows roughly 93,000 distinct CDR3 sequences, over 12% of them singletons. Sequencing was carried out using whole blood. The receptors stem from an adult who was a healthcare worker with PCR-confirmed SARS-CoV-2 infection or an uninfected control (not recorded which). CDR3s include the opening cysteine and the closing phenylalanine or tryptophan. D genes are given only for firm matches. Not every row has a clone size; where given, it reads once, few, many or a size class.

clone_size	d_call	j_call	v_call	cdr3_aa	cdr3_nt
few	-	TRBJ2-6	TRBV11-3	CASSLEGSTGANVLTF	TGTGCCAGCAGCTTGGAGGGGAGTACTGGGGCCAACGTCCTGACTTTC
-	TRBD1	TRBJ1-5	TRBV20-1	CSASPQGGQGQPQHF	TGCAGTGCTAGTCCACAGGGAGGACAGGGTCAGCCCCAGCATTTT
-	-	TRBJ2-3	TRBV21-1	CASSKNRWAAATDTQYF	TGTGCCAGCAGCAAAAATCGGTGGGCGGCGGCCACAGATACGCAGTATTTT
many	-	TRBJ2-1	TRBV7-6	CASSLVGTPNNEQFF	TGTGCCAGCAGCTTAGTAGGGACACCGAACAATGAGCAGTTCTTC
-	-	TRBJ2-3	TRBV6-1	CASSEARGADTQYF	TGTGCCAGCAGTGAAGCGAGGGGGGCAGATACGCAGTATTTT
-	-	TRBJ1-6	TRBV19	CASSISGANSPLHF	TGTGCCAGTAGCATCTCTGGGGCCAATTCACCCCTCCACTTT
-	TRBD1	TRBJ1-3	TRBV14	CASSQVYRRGPGNTIYF	TGTGCCAGCAGCCAAGTCTATCGCAGGGGGCCCGGAAACACCATATATTTT
few	TRBD1	TRBJ1-1	TRBV15	CATSSRQGPNTEAFF	TGTGCCACCAGCAGCAGACAGGGGCCGAACACTGAAGCTTTCTTT
-	-	TRBJ2-5	TRBV20-1	CSARTGDGKTQYF	TGCAGTGCTAGAACGGGGGATGGAAAGACCCAGTACTTC
many	-	TRBJ2-4	TRBV5-4	CAVGQAGNIQYF	TGTGCCGTCGGGCAGGCTGGGAACATTCAGTACTTC
-	-	TRBJ1-5	TRBV12-3/TRBV12-4	CASSLDGLQNQPQHF	TGTGCCAGCAGTTTAGACGGCCTCCAGAATCAGCCCCAGCATTTT
-	-	TRBJ2-1	TRBV7-2	CASSLAERQQTEQFF	TGTGCCAGCAGCTTAGCGGAAAGGCAGCAAACCGAGCAGTTCTTC
few	-	TRBJ2-6	TRBV5-4	CASSLYRGRGANVLTF	TGTGCCAGCAGCTTGTATCGGGGGCGAGGGGCCAACGTCCTGACTTTC
-	-	TRBJ2-1	TRBV29-1	CSVPDQFYNEQFF	TGCAGCGTTCCGGATCAGTTCTACAATGAGCAGTTCTTC
few	-	TRBJ2-2	TRBV11-2	CASSTGPDSRTGELFF	TGTGCCAGCAGCACGGGACCGGACAGTAGGACCGGGGAGCTGTTTTTT
-	-	TRBJ1-6	TRBV7-2	CASSLDRAGANSPLHF	TGTGCCAGCAGCTTAGACCGCGCAGGGGCTAATTCACCCCTCCACTTT
few	TRBD1	TRBJ1-5	TRBV4-1	CASSQGTGPNSNQPQHF	TGCGCCAGCAGCCAAGGGACAGGGCCAAATAGCAATCAGCCCCAGCATTTT
-	TRBD1	TRBJ1-5	TRBV9	CASSTGTGSNQPQHF	TGTGCCAGCAGCACAGGGACAGGAAGCAATCAGCCCCAGCATTTT
once	-	TRBJ2-3	TRBV10-3	CAIRGGENTQYF	TGTGCCATCAGAGGGGGGGAGAATACGCAGTATTTT
few	-	TRBJ1-1	TRBV5-6	CASSLGGSLNTEAFF	TGTGCCAGCAGCTTGGGGGGCAGCCTGAACACTGAAGCTTTCTTT
-	-	TRBJ2-3	TRBV19	CASNPLGEGTDTQYF	TGTGCCAGTAACCCCCTTGGGGAAGGCACAGATACGCAGTATTTT
many	-	TRBJ1-1	TRBV10-3	CAISARTLGSEAFF	TGTGCCATCAGTGCGCGTACTTTGGGGTCTGAAGCTTTCTTT
few	TRBD1	TRBJ1-6	TRBV20-1	CSVSRDRESPLHF	TGCAGTGTGAGCCGGGACAGGGAGTCACCCCTCCACTTT
-	-	TRBJ2-1	TRBV3-1	CASSRTTPNEQFF	TGTGCCAGCAGCCGGACCACCCCCAATGAGCAGTTCTTC
many	-	TRBJ2-1	TRBV24-1	CATSDFPGGRGVNEQFF	TGTGCCACCAGTGATTTTCCCGGAGGGCGGGGAGTAAATGAGCAGTTCTTC
many	-	TRBJ1-4	TRBV11-2	CASSHDGALNEKLFF	TGTGCCAGCAGCCACGATGGGGCTCTCAATGAAAAACTGTTTTTT
many	TRBD1	TRBJ1-5	TRBV6-6	CASSRQGSNQPQHF	TGTGCCAGCAGTCGACAGGGGAGCAATCAGCCCCAGCATTTT
many	TRBD1	TRBJ1-2	TRBV14	CASSVRGRSGYTF	TGTGCCAGCAGCGTGAGGGGGCGATCGGGCTACACCTTC
-	TRBD2	TRBJ2-3	TRBV7-3	CASSSSLAGGYTDTQYF	TGTGCCAGCAGCTCATCACTAGCGGGGGGCTACACAGATACGCAGTATTTT
few	-	TRBJ2-4	TRBV12-3/TRBV12-4	CASTSPRNIQYF	TGTGCCAGCACTAGCCCCAGAAACATTCAGTACTTC
many	-	TRBJ2-4	TRBV20-1	CSARQGTKNIQYF	TGCAGTGCTAGACAGGGAACCAAAAACATTCAGTACTTC
many	-	TRBJ2-3	TRBV12-3/TRBV12-4	CASSLSLVTDTQYF	TGTGCCAGCAGCCTATCACTGGTGACAGATACGCAGTATTTT
many	-	TRBJ2-1	TRBV5-1	CASSLNREVYNEQFF	TGCGCCAGCAGCTTGAACCGAGAAGTTTACAATGAGCAGTTCTTC
many	-	TRBJ2-4	TRBV27	CASSSRALAKNIQYF	TGTGCCAGCAGTTCCCGGGCCTTAGCCAAAAACATTCAGTACTTC
few	TRBD2	TRBJ2-1	TRBV20-1	CSATTGGPAEQFF	TGCAGTGCTACTACGGGGGGGCCTGCTGAGCAGTTCTTC
many	-	TRBJ2-2	TRBV11-2	CASSRTGSNTGELFF	TGTGCCAGCAGCCGCACAGGGTCGAACACCGGGGAGCTGTTTTTT
-	-	TRBJ2-1	TRBV5-8	CASSYHRARVGNEQFF	TGTGCCAGCAGTTACCACAGGGCGCGCGTCGGGAATGAGCAGTTCTTC
-	-	TRBJ2-3	TRBV5-1	CASSLSTVSTDTQYF	TGCGCCAGCAGCTTGTCGACGGTTAGCACAGATACGCAGTATTTT
-	-	TRBJ2-1	TRBV7-9	CASSLGLSSYNEQFF	TGTGCCAGCAGCTTAGGACTAAGCTCCTACAATGAGCAGTTCTTC
many	TRBD1	TRBJ1-1	TRBV2	CASRQQGANTEAFF	TGTGCCAGCAGGCAACAGGGGGCGAACACTGAAGCTTTCTTT
once	-	TRBJ2-3	TRBV29-1	CSVPSVQGTDTQYF	TGCAGCGTCCCCAGCGTTCAGGGTACAGATACGCAGTATTTT
few	TRBD2	TRBJ2-2	TRBV5-8	CASSIAGLTNTGELFF	TGTGCCAGCAGCATAGCGGGACTAACGAACACCGGGGAGCTGTTTTTT
many	-	TRBJ2-3	TRBV3-1	CASSQLASTDTQYF	TGTGCCAGCAGCCAACTAGCTTCCACAGATACGCAGTATTTT
few	TRBD2	TRBJ2-5	TRBV11-2	CASSPRLAGSQETQYF	TGTGCCAGCAGCCCAAGACTAGCGGGGAGTCAAGAGACCCAGTACTTC
-	-	TRBJ1-2	TRBV4-1	CASSQVGNYGYTF	TGCGCCAGCAGCCAAGTGGGGAACTATGGCTACACCTTC
-	-	TRBJ1-2	TRBV9	CASSGGSGNYGYTF	TGTGCCAGCAGCGGAGGGTCGGGGAACTATGGCTACACCTTC
-	-	TRBJ2-4	TRBV3-1	CASSPGAAENIQYF	TGTGCCAGCAGCCCGGGGGCAGCCGAAAACATTCAGTACTTC
-	-	TRBJ1-2	TRBV7-8	CASSPAGRGYTF	TGTGCCAGCAGCCCCGCGGGGCGAGGCTACACCTTC
few	-	TRBJ2-2	TRBV2	CASSILLANTGELFF	TGTGCCAGCAGTATTCTCCTCGCGAACACCGGGGAGCTGTTTTTT
few	-	TRBJ2-3	TRBV15	CATSRDPGADTQYF	TGTGCCACCAGCAGAGATCCAGGGGCAGATACGCAGTATTTT
-	TRBD1	TRBJ1-2	TRBV18	CASSPPVGGQDNYGYTF	TGTGCCAGCTCACCACCGGTTGGCGGACAGGATAACTATGGCTACACCTTC
many	-	TRBJ1-2	TRBV6-6	CASSYSGESGYTF	TGTGCCAGCAGTTACTCAGGGGAATCTGGCTACACCTTC
-	-	TRBJ2-1	TRBV4-1	CASSPRQGRADPTGNEQFF	TGCGCCAGCAGCCCCCGACAGGGGAGGGCGGATCCGACGGGGAATGAGCAGTTCTTC